This TCR beta chain comes out of a study of preoperative IRX-2 immunotherapy in early breast cancer. Germline V CDR1 and CDR2: LNHDA, SQIVND (reference sequence). This CDR3 has 15 residues. Trimming pared 0 bases from V and 3 bases from J, leaving 12 bases between. TCRdb keeps only in-frame clones here, not all; method: immunoSEQ multiplex PCR. In the table there are some 59,000 clones, approximately 94% of which are singletons. Treatment denoted: preoperative locoregional IRX-2 cytokine immunotherapy. Preoperative locoregional IRX-2 cytokine immunotherapy was tested in the phase Ib source study. The specimen was obtained from a patient treated with IRX-2 immunotherapy. The rearrangement joins TRBV19 to TRBJ2-7; weak D call: TRBD2 (5 bases). The TCR sequence derives from a human donor with breast cancer. The CDR3 spells CASSIDLGLYYEQYF. CDR3 in DNA: TGTGCCAGTAGTATAGATCTCGGACTTTACTACGAGCAGTACTTC. Full variable domain (missing parts from reference TRBV19 and TRBJ2-7): DGGITQSPKYLFRKEGQNVTLSCEQNLNHDAMYWYRQDPGQGLRLIYYSQIVNDFQKGDIAEGYSVSREKKESFPLTVTSAQKNPTAFYLCASSIDLGLYYEQYFGPGTRLTVT.